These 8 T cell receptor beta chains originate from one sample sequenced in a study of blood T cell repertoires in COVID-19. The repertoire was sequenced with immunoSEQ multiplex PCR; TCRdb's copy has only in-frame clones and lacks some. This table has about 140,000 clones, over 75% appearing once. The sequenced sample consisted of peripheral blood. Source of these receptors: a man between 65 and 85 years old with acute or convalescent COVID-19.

The CDR3 protein is CASSLSAPLAGGSYEQYF. The DNA for the CDR3 is TGTGCCAGCAGTTTATCAGCCCCCCTAGCGGGAGGCTCCTACGAGCAGTACTTC. V gene TRBV27 combines with J gene TRBJ2-7, with 11 bases fitting TRBD2. CDR1 and CDR2 from the germline V gene are MNHEY and SMNVEV (reference sequence). This CDR3 is 18 amino acids long. The ends lost 0 bases at V and 0 bases at J; junction bases unmatched: 7.

This chain's CDR3 is CASSPILGTGVVDEQFF. CDR3 coding DNA: TGTGCCAGCAGCCCGATACTAGGGACAGGGGTGGTGGATGAGCAGTTCTTC. The genes are TRBV5-5 and TRBJ2-1; 10 bases agree with TRBD1. With V trimmed by 4 bases and J by 8 bases, 15 bases remained unmatched. The CDR3 contains 17 residues. Germline V gene data show CDR1 as SGHKS and CDR2 as YYEKEE (reference sequence).

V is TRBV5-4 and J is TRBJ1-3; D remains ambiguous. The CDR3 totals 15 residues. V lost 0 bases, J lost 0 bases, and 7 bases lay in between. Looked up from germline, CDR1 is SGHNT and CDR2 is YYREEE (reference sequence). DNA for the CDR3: TGTGCCAGCAGCTTGGACCCAGACTCTGGAAACACCATATATTTT. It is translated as CASSLDPDSGNTIYF. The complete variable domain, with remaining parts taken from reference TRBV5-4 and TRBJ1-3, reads ETGVTQSPTHLIKTRGQQVTLRCSSQSGHNTVSWYQQALGQGPQFIFQYYREEENGRGNFPPRFSGLQFPNYSSELNVNALELDDSALYLCASSLDPDSGNTIYFGEGSWLTVV.

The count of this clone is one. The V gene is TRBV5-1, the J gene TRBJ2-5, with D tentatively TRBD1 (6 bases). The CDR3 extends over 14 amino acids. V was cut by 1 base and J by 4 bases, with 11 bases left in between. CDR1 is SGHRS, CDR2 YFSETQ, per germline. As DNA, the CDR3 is TGCGCCAGCAGCTTGTCAGGGGTCGGAGAGACCCAGTACTTC. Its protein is CASSLSGVGETQYF.

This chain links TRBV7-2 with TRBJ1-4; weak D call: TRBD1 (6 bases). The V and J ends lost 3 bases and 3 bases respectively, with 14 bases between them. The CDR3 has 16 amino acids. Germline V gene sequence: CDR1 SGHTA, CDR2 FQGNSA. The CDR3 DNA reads TGTGCCAGCAGCTTCGATACAGGGCGGGCTAATGAAAAACTGTTTTTT. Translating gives CASSFDTGRANEKLFF.

The CDR3 sequence is CASTGGTVNTEAFF. The DNA for the CDR3 is TGTGCCAGTACGGGGGGGACGGTGAACACTGAAGCTTTCTTT. This chain uses TRBV19 with TRBJ1-1; D might be TRBD1 (5 bases). The CDR3 sequence is 14 residues long. Per germline, CDR1 LNHDA and CDR2 SQIVND (reference sequence). V was shortened by 7 bases and J by 0 bases, with 12 bases between the two germline ends.

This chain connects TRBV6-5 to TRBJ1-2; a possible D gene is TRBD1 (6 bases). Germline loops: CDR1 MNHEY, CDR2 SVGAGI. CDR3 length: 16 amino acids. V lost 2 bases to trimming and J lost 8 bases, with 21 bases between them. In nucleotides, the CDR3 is TGTGCCAGCAGTTACAAGTTCTTAGGACAGCTTGGCGGCTACACCTTC. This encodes CASSYKFLGQLGGYTF.

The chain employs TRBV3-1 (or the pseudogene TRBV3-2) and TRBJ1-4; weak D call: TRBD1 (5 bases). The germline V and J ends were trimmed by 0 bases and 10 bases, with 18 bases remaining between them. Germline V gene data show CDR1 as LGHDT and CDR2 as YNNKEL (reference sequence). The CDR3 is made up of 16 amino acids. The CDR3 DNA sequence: TGTGCCAGCAGCCAAGATGGGCGCAAGGGGAGGGGAAAACTGTTTTTT. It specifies CASSQDGRKGRGKLFF.